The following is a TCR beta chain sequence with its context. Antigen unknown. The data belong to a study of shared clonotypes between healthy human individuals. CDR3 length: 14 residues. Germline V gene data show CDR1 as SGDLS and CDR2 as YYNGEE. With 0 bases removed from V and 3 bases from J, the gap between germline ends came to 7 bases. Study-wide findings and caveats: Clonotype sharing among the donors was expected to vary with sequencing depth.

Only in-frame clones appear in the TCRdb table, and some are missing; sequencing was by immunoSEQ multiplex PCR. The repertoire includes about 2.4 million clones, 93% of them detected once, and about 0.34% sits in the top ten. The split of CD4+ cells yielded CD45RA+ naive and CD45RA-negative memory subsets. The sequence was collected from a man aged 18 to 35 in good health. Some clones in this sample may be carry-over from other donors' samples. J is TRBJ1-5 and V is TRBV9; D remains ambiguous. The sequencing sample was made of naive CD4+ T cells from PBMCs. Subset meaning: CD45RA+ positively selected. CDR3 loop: CASSVGHVNQPQHF. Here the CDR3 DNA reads TGTGCCAGCAGCGTAGGCCACGTCAATCAGCCCCAGCATTTT. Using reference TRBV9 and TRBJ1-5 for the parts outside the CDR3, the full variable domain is DSGVTQTPKHLITATGQRVTLRCSPRSGDLSVYWYQQSLDQGLQFLIQYYNGEERAKGNILERFSAQQFPDLHSELNLSSLELGDSALYFCASSVGHVNQPQHFGDGTRLSIL.